This is a list of T cell receptor beta chains from one sample in a study of blood T cell repertoires in COVID-19. Profiling relied on immunoSEQ multiplex PCR, and the TCRdb table lists in-frame clones only, not all of them. This table holds 200,000 to 250,000 clones, around 88% found once. The sequenced sample was peripheral blood. The source of these receptors is a man at least 80 years old with acute or convalescent COVID-19. Each CDR3 is given with its conserved first and last residue. Each record gives: CDR3 length, J gene, clone size, D gene, V gene, CDR3 protein, CDR3 DNA. A D gene is named only where the DNA matches it firmly. Expanded clones get a size class; other rows say once, few or many, or leave the size out.

CDR3 length: 16; J gene: TRBJ1-3; clone size: NA; D gene: TRBD1; V gene: TRBV5-4; CDR3 protein: CASSYPTGGSGNTIYF; CDR3 DNA: TGTGCCAGCAGTTACCCTACAGGGGGCTCTGGAAACACCATATATTTT
CDR3 length: 13; J gene: TRBJ1-1; clone size: NA; D gene: NA; V gene: TRBV7-3; CDR3 protein: CASSATGNTEAFF; CDR3 DNA: TGTGCCAGCAGCGCCACAGGGAACACTGAAGCTTTCTTT
CDR3 length: 14; J gene: TRBJ1-2; clone size: few; D gene: NA; V gene: TRBV27; CDR3 protein: CASSPHREGYGYTF; CDR3 DNA: TGTGCCAGCAGTCCCCACAGGGAAGGCTATGGCTACACCTTC
CDR3 length: 16; J gene: TRBJ1-1; clone size: NA; D gene: NA; V gene: TRBV5-5; CDR3 protein: CASRGLGWGLNTEAFF; CDR3 DNA: TGTGCCAGCAGGGGGTTGGGTTGGGGCCTGAACACTGAAGCTTTCTTT
CDR3 length: 13; J gene: TRBJ2-5; clone size: NA; D gene: NA; V gene: TRBV5-1; CDR3 protein: CASSFAGDETQYF; CDR3 DNA: TGCGCCAGCAGCTTCGCGGGTGACGAGACCCAGTACTTC
CDR3 length: 14; J gene: TRBJ1-4; clone size: NA; D gene: TRBD1; V gene: TRBV4-1; CDR3 protein: CASSPGGTNEKLFF; CDR3 DNA: TGCGCCAGCAGTCCAGGGGGGACTAATGAAAAACTGTTTTTT
CDR3 length: 15; J gene: TRBJ1-4; clone size: NA; D gene: NA; V gene: TRBV6-5; CDR3 protein: CASSYRSQQNEKLFF; CDR3 DNA: TGTGCCAGCAGTTATCGGAGCCAGCAAAATGAAAAACTGTTTTTT
CDR3 length: 16; J gene: TRBJ1-2; clone size: NA; D gene: TRBD1; V gene: TRBV7-2; CDR3 protein: CASSLQTGSLNYGYTF; CDR3 DNA: TGTGCCAGCAGCTTACAGACAGGGTCCCTTAACTATGGCTACACCTTC
CDR3 length: 13; J gene: TRBJ2-1; clone size: NA; D gene: NA; V gene: TRBV5-1; CDR3 protein: CASSLARDNEQFF; CDR3 DNA: TGCGCCAGCAGCTTGGCGAGAGATAATGAGCAGTTCTTC
CDR3 length: 14; J gene: TRBJ2-2; clone size: NA; D gene: NA; V gene: TRBV11-3; CDR3 protein: CASSLGGIGGELFF; CDR3 DNA: TGTGCCAGCAGCTTAGGTGGCATTGGCGGGGAGCTGTTTTTT
CDR3 length: 16; J gene: TRBJ2-1; clone size: NA; D gene: TRBD2; V gene: TRBV7-3; CDR3 protein: CASSLTLGEGHNEQFF; CDR3 DNA: TGTGCCAGCAGCTTAACGCTCGGGGAGGGACACAATGAGCAGTTCTTC
CDR3 length: 15; J gene: TRBJ2-3; clone size: NA; D gene: TRBD1; V gene: TRBV7-6; CDR3 protein: CASSLNQGAPDTQYF; CDR3 DNA: TGTGCCAGCAGCTTAAATCAGGGGGCCCCAGATACGCAGTATTTT
CDR3 length: 16; J gene: TRBJ1-5; clone size: once; D gene: NA; V gene: TRBV19; CDR3 protein: CASNIDTGRRNQPQHF; CDR3 DNA: TGTGCCAGTAACATCGACACAGGAAGGCGCAATCAGCCCCAGCATTTT
CDR3 length: 13; J gene: TRBJ2-1; clone size: NA; D gene: NA; V gene: TRBV3-1/TRBV3-2; CDR3 protein: CASSHPPGNEQFF; CDR3 DNA: TGTGCCAGCAGCCATCCCCCCGGGAATGAGCAGTTCTTC
CDR3 length: 17; J gene: TRBJ1-2; clone size: NA; D gene: TRBD1; V gene: TRBV4-1; CDR3 protein: CASSQEGQGLSNYGYTF; CDR3 DNA: TGCGCCAGCAGCCAAGAGGGACAGGGGTTGAGTAACTATGGCTACACCTTC
CDR3 length: 15; J gene: TRBJ2-7; clone size: NA; D gene: NA; V gene: TRBV4-3; CDR3 protein: CASSQEIGQPYEQYF; CDR3 DNA: TGCGCCAGCAGCCAAGAAATCGGACAGCCCTACGAGCAGTACTTC
CDR3 length: 15; J gene: TRBJ2-5; clone size: NA; D gene: TRBD2; V gene: TRBV11-3; CDR3 protein: CASSLSGGALETQYF; CDR3 DNA: TGTGCCAGCAGCTTAAGCGGGGGGGCCTTAGAGACCCAGTACTTC
CDR3 length: 16; J gene: TRBJ1-3; clone size: NA; D gene: NA; V gene: TRBV5-8; CDR3 protein: CASSPWAGTPGNTIYF; CDR3 DNA: TGTGCCAGCAGCCCCTGGGCAGGAACGCCTGGAAACACCATATATTTT
CDR3 length: 16; J gene: TRBJ2-5; clone size: NA; D gene: NA; V gene: TRBV9; CDR3 protein: CASSVGSRNSQETQYF; CDR3 DNA: TGTGCCAGCAGCGTAGGATCGCGGAATAGCCAAGAGACCCAGTACTTC
CDR3 length: 15; J gene: TRBJ2-1; clone size: NA; D gene: TRBD1; V gene: TRBV5-1; CDR3 protein: CASSLGQGRYNEQFF; CDR3 DNA: TGCGCCAGCAGCTTAGGACAGGGGCGCTACAATGAGCAGTTCTTC
CDR3 length: 14; J gene: TRBJ2-1; clone size: NA; D gene: NA; V gene: TRBV6-6; CDR3 protein: CASSYLGGWNEQFF; CDR3 DNA: TGTGCCAGCAGTTACTTAGGGGGATGGAATGAGCAGTTCTTC
CDR3 length: 15; J gene: TRBJ2-1; clone size: NA; D gene: NA; V gene: TRBV5-4; CDR3 protein: CASSPPGRSYNEQFF; CDR3 DNA: TGTGCCAGCAGTCCCCCGGGGAGAAGCTACAATGAGCAGTTCTTC
CDR3 length: 15; J gene: TRBJ2-7; clone size: NA; D gene: TRBD2; V gene: TRBV3-1/TRBV3-2; CDR3 protein: CASSYSGKPPYEQYF; CDR3 DNA: TGTGCCAGCAGCTATAGCGGGAAGCCCCCCTACGAGCAGTACTTC
CDR3 length: 14; J gene: TRBJ1-5; clone size: NA; D gene: NA; V gene: TRBV19; CDR3 protein: CASSRARGGQPQHF; CDR3 DNA: TGTGCCAGTAGTAGGGCGCGGGGGGGTCAGCCCCAGCATTTT
CDR3 length: 14; J gene: TRBJ1-1; clone size: NA; D gene: TRBD1; V gene: TRBV19; CDR3 protein: CASSISRTGTEAFF; CDR3 DNA: TGTGCCAGTAGTATCTCTCGGACAGGGACTGAAGCTTTCTTT
CDR3 length: 15; J gene: TRBJ1-5; clone size: NA; D gene: NA; V gene: TRBV7-8; CDR3 protein: CASSHSRGSGQPQHF; CDR3 DNA: TGTGCCAGCAGCCACTCCAGGGGCTCGGGTCAGCCCCAGCATTTT
CDR3 length: 12; J gene: TRBJ2-7; clone size: few; D gene: TRBD1; V gene: TRBV7-2; CDR3 protein: CASRATGNEQYF; CDR3 DNA: TGTGCCAGCAGGGCGACAGGGAACGAGCAGTACTTC
CDR3 length: 15; J gene: TRBJ1-1; clone size: NA; D gene: NA; V gene: TRBV28; CDR3 protein: CASSSTRTPAGEAFF; CDR3 DNA: TGTGCCAGCAGTTCCACCAGGACACCCGCTGGTGAAGCTTTCTTT
CDR3 length: 13; J gene: TRBJ1-1; clone size: NA; D gene: TRBD1; V gene: TRBV18; CDR3 protein: CASSLDRGRVAFF; CDR3 DNA: TGTGCCAGCTCATTGGACAGGGGGCGCGTGGCTTTCTTT
CDR3 length: 17; J gene: TRBJ2-7; clone size: NA; D gene: NA; V gene: TRBV6-4; CDR3 protein: CASSDYLGQRSSYEQYF; CDR3 DNA: TGTGCCAGCAGTGACTATCTAGGACAGAGGAGCTCCTACGAGCAGTACTTC
CDR3 length: 15; J gene: TRBJ2-2; clone size: NA; D gene: TRBD2; V gene: TRBV6-5; CDR3 protein: CASSYTSGRTGELFF; CDR3 DNA: TGTGCCAGCAGTTACACTAGCGGGAGGACCGGGGAGCTGTTTTTT
CDR3 length: 14; J gene: TRBJ2-3; clone size: NA; D gene: NA; V gene: TRBV10-3; CDR3 protein: CAISEGLYTDTQYF; CDR3 DNA: TGTGCCATCAGTGAGGGTCTCTACACAGATACGCAGTATTTT
CDR3 length: 15; J gene: TRBJ1-5; clone size: NA; D gene: TRBD1; V gene: TRBV2; CDR3 protein: CASNGGQQGSQPQHF; CDR3 DNA: TGTGCCAGCAATGGGGGACAGCAGGGTTCCCAGCCCCAGCATTTT
CDR3 length: 15; J gene: TRBJ2-7; clone size: once; D gene: TRBD1; V gene: TRBV28; CDR3 protein: CASSPPTGFSYEQYF; CDR3 DNA: TGTGCCAGCAGTCCGCCGACAGGGTTCTCCTACGAGCAGTACTTC
CDR3 length: 15; J gene: TRBJ1-4; clone size: NA; D gene: TRBD1; V gene: TRBV6-5; CDR3 protein: CASSSEGGANEKLFF; CDR3 DNA: TGTGCCAGCAGTTCGGAAGGGGGCGCTAATGAAAAACTGTTTTTT
CDR3 length: 16; J gene: TRBJ2-7; clone size: NA; D gene: NA; V gene: TRBV21-1; CDR3 protein: CASSKIVGLAYYEQYF; CDR3 DNA: TGTGCCAGCAGCAAAATTGTGGGACTAGCGTACTACGAGCAGTACTTC
CDR3 length: 15; J gene: TRBJ1-2; clone size: NA; D gene: TRBD1; V gene: TRBV18; CDR3 protein: CASSSVTGGVDGYTF; CDR3 DNA: TGTGCCAGCTCATCGGTGACAGGGGGAGTCGATGGCTACACCTTC
CDR3 length: 17; J gene: TRBJ1-2; clone size: NA; D gene: TRBD1; V gene: TRBV7-2; CDR3 protein: CASSFGRDSLANYGYTF; CDR3 DNA: TGTGCCAGCAGCTTCGGCCGGGACAGCTTGGCTAACTATGGCTACACCTTC
CDR3 length: 15; J gene: TRBJ1-1; clone size: NA; D gene: TRBD1; V gene: TRBV7-6; CDR3 protein: CASSQEGQPNTEAFF; CDR3 DNA: TGTGCCAGCAGCCAAGAGGGACAGCCGAACACTGAAGCTTTCTTT
CDR3 length: 13; J gene: TRBJ1-2; clone size: few; D gene: TRBD1; V gene: TRBV2; CDR3 protein: CASREQGAEGYTF; CDR3 DNA: TGTGCCAGCAGGGAACAGGGGGCTGAAGGCTACACCTTC
CDR3 length: 14; J gene: TRBJ2-3; clone size: NA; D gene: NA; V gene: TRBV2; CDR3 protein: CASMLSGSTDTQYF; CDR3 DNA: TGTGCCAGCATGCTGAGCGGAAGCACAGATACGCAGTATTTT
CDR3 length: 14; J gene: TRBJ1-2; clone size: NA; D gene: TRBD1; V gene: TRBV5-5; CDR3 protein: CASNLLETGRGGTF; CDR3 DNA: TGTGCCAGCAACCTGCTCGAGACAGGGAGAGGCGGCACCTTC
CDR3 length: 13; J gene: TRBJ2-1; clone size: once; D gene: TRBD2; V gene: TRBV29-1; CDR3 protein: CSVEEVSGRTRFF; CDR3 DNA: TGCAGCGTTGAAGAGGTTAGCGGGAGGACCCGGTTCTTC
CDR3 length: 14; J gene: TRBJ1-6; clone size: NA; D gene: TRBD1; V gene: TRBV7-2; CDR3 protein: CASSRQGGNSPLHF; CDR3 DNA: TGTGCCAGCAGCCGCCAGGGGGGAAATTCACCCCTCCACTTT
CDR3 length: 13; J gene: TRBJ2-7; clone size: NA; D gene: TRBD2; V gene: TRBV28; CDR3 protein: CASTGTSDYEQYF; CDR3 DNA: TGTGCCAGCACGGGGACTAGCGACTACGAGCAGTACTTC
CDR3 length: 16; J gene: TRBJ1-3; clone size: NA; D gene: NA; V gene: TRBV15; CDR3 protein: CATSRDRPGSGNTIYF; CDR3 DNA: TGTGCCACCAGCAGAGATCGACCAGGCTCTGGAAACACCATATATTTT
CDR3 length: 16; J gene: TRBJ2-7; clone size: NA; D gene: NA; V gene: TRBV7-2; CDR3 protein: CASSSLVGGPSYEQYF; CDR3 DNA: TGTGCCAGCAGCTCCCTAGTCGGGGGGCCCTCCTACGAGCAGTACTTC
CDR3 length: 14; J gene: TRBJ1-2; clone size: NA; D gene: TRBD1; V gene: TRBV10-3; CDR3 protein: CAISDRGLSYGYTF; CDR3 DNA: TGTGCCATCAGTGATAGGGGGCTTAGTTATGGCTACACCTTC
CDR3 length: 18; J gene: TRBJ1-2; clone size: NA; D gene: TRBD1; V gene: TRBV6-2/TRBV6-3; CDR3 protein: CASSYERTGPSANYGYTF; CDR3 DNA: TGTGCCAGCAGTTACGAGAGGACAGGACCCTCGGCTAACTATGGCTACACCTTC
CDR3 length: 14; J gene: TRBJ2-5; clone size: NA; D gene: NA; V gene: TRBV7-2; CDR3 protein: CASSSGIAWETQYF; CDR3 DNA: TGTGCCAGCAGCTCAGGAATAGCGTGGGAGACCCAGTACTTC
CDR3 length: 16; J gene: TRBJ1-5; clone size: NA; D gene: TRBD1; V gene: TRBV5-1; CDR3 protein: CASSLVPGQGYQPQHF; CDR3 DNA: TGCGCCAGCAGCTTGGTTCCAGGACAGGGTTATCAGCCCCAGCATTTT
CDR3 length: 13; J gene: TRBJ1-1; clone size: NA; D gene: NA; V gene: TRBV5-5; CDR3 protein: CASSFPSRTEAFF; CDR3 DNA: TGTGCCAGCAGCTTCCCAAGCCGGACTGAAGCTTTCTTT
CDR3 length: 11; J gene: TRBJ1-4; clone size: NA; D gene: NA; V gene: TRBV29-1; CDR3 protein: CSVEDRFKLFF; CDR3 DNA: TGCAGCGTTGAAGACAGGTTTAAACTGTTTTTT
CDR3 length: 14; J gene: TRBJ1-4; clone size: NA; D gene: NA; V gene: TRBV28; CDR3 protein: CASSLRGISEKLFF; CDR3 DNA: TGTGCCAGCAGTTTACGGGGGATTAGTGAAAAACTGTTTTTT
CDR3 length: 14; J gene: TRBJ1-5; clone size: NA; D gene: NA; V gene: TRBV7-8; CDR3 protein: CASSLGAGNQPQHF; CDR3 DNA: TGTGCCAGCAGCTTAGGGGCAGGGAATCAGCCCCAGCATTTT
CDR3 length: 15; J gene: TRBJ2-1; clone size: NA; D gene: TRBD2; V gene: TRBV6-2/TRBV6-3; CDR3 protein: CASSVLFSGSNEQFF; CDR3 DNA: TGTGCCAGCAGCGTCCTTTTCAGCGGGAGCAATGAGCAGTTCTTC